A single sample is the source of the 10 T cell receptor beta chains below, sequenced in a study of blood T cell repertoires in COVID-19. Some clones are missing from TCRdb's copy, which holds only in-frame ones; the method was immunoSEQ multiplex PCR. The sample carries over 150,000 clones, 75% to 90% recorded once. The sequenced sample was PBMCs or T cells enriched from blood (not recorded which). Receptor source: a woman in her twenties or thirties who had recovered from COVID-19.

This clone was found a few times. This chain uses TRBV7-2 with TRBJ1-1, with 8 bases identical to TRBD1. This CDR3 has 13 amino acids. Trimming at V came to 6 bases and at J to 4 bases, leaving 4 bases not matched to a gene. Germline V gene sequence: CDR1 SGHTA, CDR2 FQGNSA. The CDR3 region has the DNA TGTGCCAGCAGGCGACAGGGGACCACTGAAGCTTTCTTT. Amino acid sequence: CASRRQGTTEAFF. The variable domain in full, with the rest retrieved from reference TRBV7-2 and TRBJ1-1, is GAGVSQSPSNKVTEKGKDVELRCDPISGHTALYWYRQSLGQGLEFLIYFQGNSAPDKSGLPSDRFSAERTGGSVSTLTIQRTQQEDSAVYLCASRRQGTTEAFFGQGTRLTVV.

V gene TRBV12-3 or TRBV12-4 combines with J gene TRBJ2-7; TRBD2 agrees at 7 bases. The CDR3 runs to 12 residues. V shed 9 bases, J shed 3 bases, and the junction held 5 bases outside the gene matches. The CDR3 DNA follows: TGTGCCAGTAGGGACTACCTCTACGAGCAGTACTTC. Amino acid sequence: CASRDYLYEQYF.

The chain links TRBV5-1 to TRBJ1-2, with no clear D. Trimming took off 2 bases at V and 12 bases at J, with 17 bases between the two ends. CDR1 is SGHRS and CDR2 is YFSETQ in the germline V gene. CDR3 length: 13 amino acids. The DNA of the CDR3 is TGCGCCAGCAGCTTAGGTCCTGGGCAGCTCAACACCTTC. Encoded protein: CASSLGPGQLNTF.

This clone was seen a single time. The V and J genes are TRBV4-2 and TRBJ2-1; D is ambiguous. V shed 5 bases and J shed 9 bases, with 11 bases lying between them. The germline CDR1 and CDR2 sequences are LGHNA and YNFKEQ. The length of the CDR3 is 12 residues. The CDR3 region has the DNA TGTGCCAGCAGCGAGGCGTCGTTTGAGCAGTTCTTC. Protein product: CASSEASFEQFF.

The chain recombines TRBV30 with TRBJ1-5; 9 nucleotides agree with TRBD1. This CDR3 is 15 amino acids long. Germline lookup yields CDR1 GTSNPN and CDR2 SVGIG (reference sequence). V gave up 0 bases and J gave up 7 bases; unmatched junction bases: 7. CDR3 amino acids: CAWSVRDRARQPQHF. Here the CDR3 DNA reads TGTGCCTGGAGTGTAAGGGACAGGGCGAGGCAGCCCCAGCATTTT.

This rearrangement joins TRBV2 to TRBJ2-7; possibly TRBD1 for D (5 bases). This CDR3 has 15 amino acids. V lost 7 bases and J lost 0, with 16 bases in between. Germline CDR1 reads SNHLY; CDR2 reads FYNNEI. This CDR3 is CASMPALTASYEQYF. CDR3 bases: TGTGCCAGCATGCCCGCCCTGACAGCCTCCTACGAGCAGTACTTC.

Comments on this clone: The junction does not match germline at one end; this may be a read error. The rearrangement uses TRBV11-3 and TRBJ2-2, with D possibly TRBD2 on 6 matching bases. The CDR3 consists of 12 residues. The germline gives CDR1 SGHNT, CDR2 YENEEA. As DNA, the CDR3 is TGTGCCAGTGGCTCGGCACCGGGGGAACTGTTTTTT. This translates into CASGSAPGELFF.

For this clone: Other DNA variants within this sample encode the same CDR3. The J gene is TRBJ1-3, the V gene TRBV7-9; a weak D match, TRBD1 (5 bases). The V end lost 2 bases, the J end lost 2 bases, and 7 bases lay between the germline ends. The CDR3 is made up of 14 amino acids. CDR1 SEHNR and CDR2 FQNEAQ come from the germline V gene (reference sequence). CDR3 residues: CASSLTGAGNTIYF. CDR3 DNA: TGTGCCAGCAGCTTAACGGGGGCTGGAAACACCATATATTTT.

The chain couples TRBV30 to TRBJ2-6, with D possibly TRBD2 on 6 matching bases. CDR3 size: 17 residues. V gave up 2 bases and J gave up 0 bases, with 14 bases separating them. Germline values: CDR1 GTSNPN, CDR2 SVGIG (reference sequence). CDR3 nucleotide sequence: TGTGCCTGGAGTTTTGTGGGAGGACTCTCTGGGGCCAACGTCCTGACTTTC. Its protein is CAWSFVGGLSGANVLTF.

The chain recombines TRBV2 with TRBJ2-5; a possible D gene is TRBD2 (5 bases). V was clipped by 7 bases and J by 0 bases, with 12 bases between them. The V gene's germline CDR1 is SNHLY and CDR2 FYNNEI. The CDR3 contains 14 residues. This chain's CDR3 is CASKYGRDQETQYF. As DNA, the CDR3 is TGTGCCAGCAAGTACGGGCGGGACCAAGAGACCCAGTACTTC.